This note documents a single TCR beta chain sequence. V was trimmed by 5 bases and J by 4 bases, leaving 11 bases between them. The length of the CDR3 is 13 residues. The germline CDR1 and CDR2 sequences are SEHNR and FQNEAQ (reference sequence). This sample is part of a study of blood T cell repertoires in COVID-19. Data came from immunoSEQ multiplex PCR; TCRdb stores just in-frame clones and leaves some out. The data hold approximately 280,000 clones, with roughly 86% observed a single time. The sample taken for sequencing was peripheral blood. This TCR derives from a woman aged 30 to 39 who had recovered from COVID-19. The rearrangement joins TRBV7-9 to TRBJ1-2; D not certain. DNA of the CDR3: TGTGCCAGCAGCCGCGAGTCGCGCTATGGCTACACCTTC. This codes for CASSRESRYGYTF.